One T cell receptor beta chain is described in this entry. This record comes from a study of OX40 agonist ivuxolimab in advanced cancers. Repertoires were generated with immunoSEQ multiplex PCR, while TCRdb's copy carries only in-frame clones and drops some. Among approximately 49,000 clones listed, 85% were seen once. CDR3 length: 16 residues. V trimming: 3 bases; J trimming: 4 bases; junction bases outside the gene matches: 8. The germline CDR1 and CDR2 sequences are SEHNR and FQNEAQ (reference sequence). V gene TRBV7-9 combines with J gene TRBJ1-2; 10 bases agree with TRBD1. This sample comprised CD4+ or CD8+ T cells sorted from blood, obtained in a trial of the OX40 agonist ivuxolimab. This sequence was found in an adult with an advanced solid tumor such as melanoma, head and neck, liver or kidney cancer. The CDR3 bases are TGTGCCAGCAGCTTTTCCGGGACAGGGGACCCCTATGGCTACACCTTC. Translating it yields CASSFSGTGDPYGYTF.